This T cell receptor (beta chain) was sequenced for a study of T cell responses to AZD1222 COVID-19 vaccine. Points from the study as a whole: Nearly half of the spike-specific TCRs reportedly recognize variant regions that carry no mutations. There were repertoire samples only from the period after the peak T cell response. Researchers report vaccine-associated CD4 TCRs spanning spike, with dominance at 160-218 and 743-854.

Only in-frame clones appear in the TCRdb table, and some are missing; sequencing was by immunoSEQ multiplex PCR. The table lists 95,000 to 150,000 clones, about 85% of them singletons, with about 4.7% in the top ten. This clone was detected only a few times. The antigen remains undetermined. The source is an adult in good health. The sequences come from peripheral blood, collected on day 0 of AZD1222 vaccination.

The CDR3: CASSPSGRGNGYTF. CDR3 bases: TGTGCCAGCAGTCCCTCCGGCAGGGGGAATGGCTACACCTTC. J is TRBJ1-2 and V is TRBV27; 7 bases map to TRBD1. After removal of 5 bases from V and 6 bases from J, the junction contained 9 bases not matched to a gene. This CDR3 region has 14 residues. Germline CDR1 reads MNHEY; CDR2 reads SMNVEV (reference sequence).